Below, 19 T cell receptor beta chains from the same sample are listed, as sequenced in a study of shared clonotypes between healthy human individuals. The naive CD8 population came from CD45RO-negative cells selected for CCR7, without terminally differentiated effector memory CD45RA+ cells. Some clones are missing from TCRdb's copy, which holds only in-frame ones; the method was immunoSEQ multiplex PCR. The sample yields under 700,000 clones, about 95% seen once. Input material: naive CD8+ T cells sorted from blood. These receptors were collected from a woman in her twenties or thirties in good health.

V is TRBV28 and J is TRBJ1-2, with D maybe TRBD1 (6 bases). The CDR3 length is 19 residues. Germline V gene sequence: CDR1 MDHEN, CDR2 SYDVKM. The V end was cut by 5 bases, the J end by 2 bases, with 27 bases between. The CDR3 spells CASSIRDTVNSPRNYGYTF. The CDR3 nucleotides read TGTGCCAGCAGTATCCGGGACACCGTGAACTCTCCCCGCAACTATGGCTACACCTTC.

This sequence joins TRBV7-8 and TRBJ2-1; 11 nucleotides align to TRBD1. CDR3 length: 15 amino acids. CDR1 is SGHVS and CDR2 is FQNEAQ in the germline V gene. With V trimmed by 6 bases and J by 7 bases, 8 bases remained unmatched. The CDR3 sequence is CASRHGQGALNEQFF. CDR3 nucleotides: TGTGCCAGCAGACACGGACAGGGGGCATTGAATGAGCAGTTCTTC.

The rearrangement uses TRBV19 and TRBJ2-1; TRBD2 matches at 10 bases. The CDR3 spans 16 residues. Germline-derived CDR1 and CDR2 are LNHDA and SQIVND (reference sequence). V shed 5 bases, J shed 8 bases, and the junction held 12 bases outside the gene matches. CDR3 sequence reads: CASSETGLAIGDEQFF. CDR3 nucleotide sequence: TGTGCCAGTAGTGAGACGGGACTAGCGATTGGGGATGAGCAGTTCTTC.

The V gene is TRBV28, the J gene TRBJ2-2; a possible D gene is TRBD2 (5 bases). CDR1 is MDHEN and CDR2 is SYDVKM in the germline V gene. The germline V and J ends were trimmed by 2 bases and 7 bases, with 14 bases remaining between them. The CDR3 totals 15 residues. For the CDR3, the DNA is TGTGCCAGCAGTTTACGTGGCGGGCCCGGCGGGGAGCTGTTTTTT. Its translation is CASSLRGGPGGELFF.

The J gene is TRBJ1-1, the V gene TRBV28; the D is unclear. Per the germline V gene, CDR1 is MDHEN and CDR2 is SYDVKM. The CDR3 has 13 residues. The V end was cut by 1 base, the J end by 6 bases, with 9 bases between. The CDR3 DNA reads as TGTGCCAGCAGTTTATCCCCGGTTGCTGAAGCTTTCTTT. Its translation: CASSLSPVAEAFF.

The chain couples TRBV30 to TRBJ2-3; TRBD2 matches 11 bases. Germline CDR1 is GTSNPN and CDR2 is SVGIG (reference sequence). CDR3 length equals 15 residues. J was trimmed by 3 bases and V by 0 bases; bases with no gene match: 2. CDR3 DNA sequence: TGTGCCTGGAGTGTAACTAGCGGGAGAACAGATACGCAGTATTTT. Protein product: CAWSVTSGRTDTQYF.

The chain has TRBV12-1 and TRBJ2-5; the table's D call of TRBD1 was not tested on the DNA. TRBV12-1 has pseudogene status. The CDR3 covers 15 residues. CDR3 in DNA: TGTGCCAGCAGCGTCCGGGACAATGGTGGAGAGACCCAGTACTTC. It specifies CASSVRDNGGETQYF.

The chain has TRBV4-1 and TRBJ1-1, with D perhaps TRBD1 (6 bases). V was trimmed by 3 bases and J by 4 bases, leaving 27 bases between them. The CDR3 is 19 amino acids. Looked up from germline, CDR1 is MGHRA and CDR2 is YSYEKL. CDR3 sequence: CASSHGRWGGEGGGTEAFF. The DNA of the CDR3 is TGCGCCAGCAGCCACGGACGATGGGGGGGCGAAGGGGGTGGCACTGAAGCTTTCTTT.

The chain couples TRBV29-1 to TRBJ1-1; D unresolved. Between the trimmed V and J ends, which lost 3 bases and 3 bases, there was a span of 14 bases. Germline loops: CDR1 SQVTM, CDR2 ANQGSEA. The CDR3 has 14 residues. The DNA of the CDR3 is TGCAGCGTTGATGGAGGTTGGGGAGACACTGAAGCTTTCTTT. The encoded protein is CSVDGGWGDTEAFF.

The chain is built from TRBV11-2 and TRBJ2-7, with D unclear. The CDR3 has 16 amino acids. V lost 5 bases to trimming and J lost 5 bases, with 22 bases between them. In germline, CDR1 is SGHAT, CDR2 FQNNGV. The CDR3 reads CASSPPVSESLHEQYF. The CDR3 DNA follows: TGTGCCAGCAGCCCCCCGGTGTCTGAAAGCCTCCACGAGCAGTACTTC.

This chain joins TRBV7-2 and TRBJ2-7, with 13 positions matching TRBD2. J was trimmed by 4 bases and V by 5 bases; bases with no gene match: 8. From germline, CDR1 is SGHTA and CDR2 FQGNSA. CDR3 length: 16 residues. The CDR3 loop reads CASSELAGGPGYEQYF. Here the CDR3 DNA reads TGTGCCAGCAGCGAACTAGCGGGAGGGCCAGGGTACGAGCAGTACTTC.

The V and J genes are TRBV27 and TRBJ2-7; D is possibly TRBD1 (6 bases). Germline V gene lookup returns CDR1 MNHEY and CDR2 SMNVEV (reference sequence). Trimming took 5 bases from V and 6 from J, leaving 14 bases between them. CDR3 length: 13 amino acids. The chain's CDR3 is CASSTSYRAEQYF. The DNA of the CDR3 is TGTGCCAGCAGTACAAGCTACAGGGCCGAGCAGTACTTC.

This chain uses TRBV11-2 with TRBJ1-2; D is ambiguous. Germline CDR1 and CDR2: SGHAT and FQNNGV. V lost 1 base and J lost 5, with 5 bases in between. The CDR3 length is 12 residues. The DNA for the CDR3 is TGTGCCAGCAGCTTAGGGGGATATGGCTACACCTTC. It specifies CASSLGGYGYTF.

This chain joins TRBV27 and TRBJ2-7, with TRBD2 identical over 12 bases. Germline trimming cut 6 bases from V and 13 bases from J; bases unmatched to any gene: 13. The CDR3 runs to 14 residues. Germline CDR1 reads MNHEY; CDR2 reads SMNVEV (reference sequence). The CDR3 bases are TGTGCCAGCAGCAGCTCTAGCGGGAGGGGAGGAAAATACTTC. It encodes CASSSSSGRGGKYF.

The rearrangement uses TRBV10-2 and TRBJ2-1; D remains ambiguous. The V end lost 3 bases, the J end lost 3 bases, and 6 bases lay between the germline ends. The germline gives CDR1 WSHSY, CDR2 SAAADI. This CDR3 has 13 amino acids. For the CDR3, the DNA is TGCGCCAGCAGTGAACCTTTCTACAATGAGCAGTTCTTC. Amino acid sequence: CASSEPFYNEQFF.

The chain recombines TRBV5-6 with TRBJ2-7, with a possible D match to TRBD1 (6 bases). This CDR3 contains 14 residues. Per the germline V gene, CDR1 is SGHDT and CDR2 is YYEEEE. Trimming removed 2 bases from V and 6 bases from J, with 15 bases in between. CDR3 bases: TGTGCCAGCAGCTTCTTTGAACAGGGCGTCGAGCAGTACTTC. It yields the protein CASSFFEQGVEQYF. The whole variable domain, filled in from reference TRBV5-6 and TRBJ2-7, reads DAGVTQSPTHLIKTRGQQVTLRCSPKSGHDTVSWYQQALGQGPQFIFQYYEEEERQRGNFPDRFSGHQFPNYSSELNVNALLLGDSALYLCASSFFEQGVEQYFGPGTRLTVT.

The chain recombines TRBV5-5 with TRBJ1-1; 9 bases align to TRBD1. The CDR3 runs 15 residues. V lost 1 base and J lost 6; bases outside the gene matches: 7. CDR1 and CDR2 (germline): SGHKS, YYEKEE (reference sequence). The CDR3 loop is CASSLPRDRVAEAFF. The DNA of the CDR3 is TGTGCCAGCAGCTTGCCCCGGGACAGGGTCGCTGAAGCTTTCTTT. Together with reference TRBV5-5 and TRBJ1-1, the CDR3 gives the full variable domain: DAGVTQSPTHLIKTRGQQVTLRCSPISGHKSVSWYQQVLGQGPQFIFQYYEKEERGRGNFPDRFSARQFPNYSSELNVNALLLGDSALYLCASSLPRDRVAEAFFGQGTRLTVV.

This chain uses TRBV10-3 with TRBJ2-7, with D possibly being TRBD1 or TRBD2 (5 bases each). The CDR3 consists of 14 residues. Trimming cost V 6 bases and J 3 bases, with 15 bases left between them. Germline V gene lookup returns CDR1 ENHRY and CDR2 SYGVKD. CDR3 sequence: CAIRPGTENYEQYF. CDR3 sequence (DNA): TGTGCCATCAGGCCCGGGACGGAAAACTACGAGCAGTACTTC.

CDR3 residues: CASSVEAGRTDTQYF. CDR3 nucleotide sequence: TGTGCCAGCAGCGTAGAGGCGGGCCGCACAGATACGCAGTATTTT. This chain uses TRBV9 with TRBJ2-3, with D maybe TRBD2 (5 bases). This CDR3 is 15 amino acids long. Trimming removed 0 bases at V and 1 base at J, with 9 bases between. Germline values: CDR1 SGDLS, CDR2 YYNGEE.